This T cell receptor beta chain was sequenced for a study of blood T cells in healthy people across ages. This clonotype turned up a few times. Combining a sample-barcoded 5' primer with a J-beta primer mix, a second PCR ran for about 7 to 12 cycles. TCRdb passed the 5' RACE reads through MiXCR, listing each CDR3 protein once. The table has about a million distinct CDR3 sequences, roughly 47% seen once. Germline loops: CDR1 SGHRS, CDR2 YFSETQ. The CDR3 spans 15 residues. V was cut by 2 bases and J by 2 bases, with 14 bases left in between. This chain connects TRBV5-1 to TRBJ2-7, with D possibly being TRBD2 (5 bases). Sequencing was done on a sample of blood. The TCR originated in a woman aged 55-70 years in good health. DNA for the CDR3: TGCGCCAGCAGCTTCGTTGCCGGGGAGACCTACGAGCAGTACTTC. The encoded protein is CASSFVAGETYEQYF.